This T cell receptor beta chain originates from a study of a mutant IDH1 vaccine in newly diagnosed glioma. At the level of the study: Vaccination started 4-6 weeks after radiotherapy alone, or with temozolomide cycles. Findings and caveats of the study: Immune responses induced by vaccination arose in under 95% of the patients. Top-clonotype changes in peripheral T cells seemed unrelated to pseudoprogression.

The sample's time point: week 23, last vaccination. The vaccine gave 300 ug of a 20-mer mutant IDH1 peptide subcutaneously per dose. Those who donated had recent WHO grade 3 or 4 IDH1-mutant, ATRX-lost astrocytomas. CDR1 SNHLY and CDR2 FYNNEI come from the germline V gene. This CDR3 has 14 residues. V was pared by 7 bases and J by 0 bases, with 9 bases between. Sequencing used immunoSEQ multiplex PCR; TCRdb keeps in-frame clones, though not all of them. The table shows about 38,000 clones, with 81% occurring only once. As to this clone: Antigen: not known.

This chain connects TRBV2 to TRBJ2-2; TRBD2 might be the D (5 bases). The sequencing used PBMCs, collected from a glioma patient whose treatment included an IDH1 peptide vaccine. The TCR was taken from a man aged 35-49 years with glioma. CDR3 amino acids: CASKRDSNTGELFF. The CDR3 nucleotides are TGTGCCAGCAAACGGGATTCGAACACCGGGGAGCTGTTTTTT.